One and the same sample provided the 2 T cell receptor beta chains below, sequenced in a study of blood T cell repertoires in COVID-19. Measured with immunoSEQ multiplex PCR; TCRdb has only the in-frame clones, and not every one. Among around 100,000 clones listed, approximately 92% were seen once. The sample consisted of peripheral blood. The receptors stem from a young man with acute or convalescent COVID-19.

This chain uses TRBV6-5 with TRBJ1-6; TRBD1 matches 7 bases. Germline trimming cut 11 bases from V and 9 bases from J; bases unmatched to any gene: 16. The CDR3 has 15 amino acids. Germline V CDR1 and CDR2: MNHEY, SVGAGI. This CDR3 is CAAGGGTNSGSPLHF. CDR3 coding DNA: TGTGCCGCAGGAGGGGGCACTAATAGTGGTTCACCCCTCCACTTT.

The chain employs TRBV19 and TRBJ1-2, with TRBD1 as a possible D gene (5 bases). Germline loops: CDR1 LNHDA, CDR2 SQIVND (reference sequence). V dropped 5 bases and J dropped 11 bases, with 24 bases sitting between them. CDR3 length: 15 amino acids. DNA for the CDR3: TGTGCCAGTAGTCTAAGACAGTTGGGGATCGTGTATTACACCTTC. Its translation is CASSLRQLGIVYYTF. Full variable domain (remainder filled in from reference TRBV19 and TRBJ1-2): DGGITQSPKYLFRKEGQNVTLSCEQNLNHDAMYWYRQDPGQGLRLIYYSQIVNDFQKGDIAEGYSVSREKKESFPLTVTSAQKNPTAFYLCASSLRQLGIVYYTFGSGTRLTVV.